The next 15 T cell receptor beta chains were all read from a single sample in a study of T cell repertoires in cytomegalovirus infection. Via MiXCR, TCRdb re-called the reads, giving one row per CDR3 protein. Here the sample spans hundreds of thousands of distinct CDR3 sequences, 30% to 35% being singletons. The antigens for these receptors are not known. The source material was cultured PBMCs, sampled from culture after CMV antigen stimulation. The receptors originated from a human donor in good health (CMV status not recorded). Some clones in this sample may be carry-over from other donors' samples.

The chain recombines TRBV6-2 or TRBV6-3 with TRBJ2-1; D assignment may be TRBD1 or TRBD2 (5 bases each). Germline V gene data show CDR1 as MNHEY and CDR2 as SVGEGT. This CDR3 spans 15 amino acids. V was trimmed by 6 bases and J by 9 bases, leaving 21 bases between them. CDR3 sequence: CASSYGGARGAEQFF. The CDR3 DNA reads TGTGCCAGCAGCTACGGTGGGGCTCGGGGAGCTGAGCAGTTCTTC.

CDR3: CASSASRTGNTEAFF. CDR3 in DNA: TGTGCCAGTAGTGCGTCCCGGACAGGGAACACTGAAGCTTTCTTT. The chain carries TRBV19 and TRBJ1-1, with TRBD1 matching 7 bases. This CDR3 contains 15 residues. V shed 5 bases and J 1 base; nucleotides not matched to a gene: 7. The germline V gene has CDR1 LNHDA and CDR2 SQIVND (reference sequence).

The sample holds many counts of this clonotype. V and J are TRBV6-1 and TRBJ1-2; 8 nucleotides line up with TRBD1. In germline, CDR1 is MNHNS, CDR2 SASEGT. The V gene end was trimmed by 5 bases and the J gene end by 5 bases; junction bases not matched to a gene: 7. This CDR3 spans 14 amino acids. The CDR3 nucleotides are TGTGCCAGCAGTCGGGACAGGAGAAATTATGGCTACACCTTC. It translates to CASSRDRRNYGYTF.

Many counts were recorded for this clonotype. This chain connects TRBV2 to TRBJ2-1; 9 bases are a match to TRBD1. This CDR3 comprises 14 residues. The V segment lost 7 bases and the J segment 4 bases; nucleotides outside the gene matches: 5. Germline-derived CDR1 and CDR2 are SNHLY and FYNNEI. The DNA of the CDR3 is TGTGCCAGCAAGGAGACAGGGGGATACAATGAGCAGTTCTTC. It is translated as CASKETGGYNEQFF.

This chain links TRBV7-6 with TRBJ1-4; 8 nucleotides line up with TRBD1. The CDR3 is made up of 16 amino acids. CDR1 and CDR2 from the germline V gene are SGHVS and FNYEAQ. V lost 1 base and J lost 7; bases outside the gene matches: 8. DNA of the CDR3: TGTGCCAGCAGCTTAGGGGCCGGGACAGGTGGTGAAAAACTGTTTTTT. It is translated as CASSLGAGTGGEKLFF.

V and J are TRBV5-4 and TRBJ2-4; D is possibly TRBD1 or TRBD2 (5 bases each). The CDR3 totals 14 residues. V was cut by 2 bases and J by 2 bases, with 8 bases left in between. Germline CDR1 reads SGHNT; CDR2 reads YYREEE (reference sequence). The CDR3 here is CASSFGATKNIQYF. The CDR3 DNA follows: TGTGCCAGCAGCTTCGGGGCAACCAAAAACATTCAGTACTTC.

The chain couples TRBV7-2 to TRBJ2-1; 10 bases align to TRBD2. V was pared by 6 bases and J by 8 bases, with 13 bases of the junction left unmatched. The CDR3 covers 16 residues. The germline V gene encodes CDR1 SGHTA and CDR2 FQGNSA. The CDR3 DNA sequence: TGTGCCAGCAGAATAGGAGGAACTAGCGGGAACTATGAGCAGTTCTTC. This encodes CASRIGGTSGNYEQFF.

The genes are TRBV28 and TRBJ2-5, with D hard to call. The germline V and J ends were trimmed by 8 bases and 0 bases, with 4 bases remaining between them. The CDR3 runs to 11 residues. Per germline, CDR1 MDHEN and CDR2 SYDVKM. In DNA, the CDR3 is TGTGCCAGCGCGGACCAAGAGACCCAGTACTTC. Residues: CASADQETQYF.

This clonotype has at least ten counts. The J gene is TRBJ2-7, the V gene TRBV7-2; D is possibly TRBD2 (5 bases). V lost 3 bases and J lost 4, with 13 bases in between. CDR1 is SGHTA and CDR2 is FQGNSA in the germline V gene. CDR3 size: 14 residues. This chain's CDR3 is CASSLGIGGYEQYF. For the CDR3, the DNA is TGTGCCAGCAGCTTGGGGATAGGCGGGTACGAGCAGTACTTC.

A single count supports this clonotype. The rearrangement uses TRBV2 and TRBJ1-1, with a possible D match to TRBD1 (5 bases). This CDR3 has 14 residues. CDR1 is SNHLY and CDR2 is FYNNEI in the germline V gene. Trimming pared 3 bases from V and 4 bases from J, leaving 12 bases between. This CDR3 is CASSDEVRVTEAFF. CDR3 nucleotides: TGTGCCAGCAGTGATGAGGTCAGGGTCACTGAAGCTTTCTTT.

The V call is TRBV19, the J call TRBJ2-3; D might be TRBD1 or TRBD2, each matching 5 bases. The CDR3 length is 16 residues. Germline assignment: CDR1 LNHDA and CDR2 SQIVND (reference sequence). V lost 1 base to trimming and J lost 5 bases, with 16 bases between them. The CDR3 loop reads CASSIGWATGQDTQYF. The CDR3 DNA is TGTGCCAGTAGTATAGGATGGGCTACGGGGCAAGATACGCAGTATTTT.

This clonotype was observed at least ten times. The gene calls are TRBV7-2 and TRBJ1-3; D is undetermined. Trimming pared 1 base from V and 0 bases from J, leaving 10 bases between. The CDR3 consists of 16 residues. Germline lookup yields CDR1 SGHTA and CDR2 FQGNSA. The CDR3 spells CASSLEVPGSGNTIYF. Written as DNA, the CDR3 is TGTGCCAGCAGCTTAGAGGTTCCTGGCTCTGGAAACACCATATATTTT.

This clonotype occurred a few times. The chain combines TRBV27 with TRBJ2-1; 10 bases agree with TRBD2. Trimming at V came to 4 bases and at J to 2 bases, leaving 8 bases not matched to a gene. The CDR3 has 17 residues. Germline-derived CDR1 and CDR2 are MNHEY and SMNVEV (reference sequence). CDR3 protein: CASSSPRSGGAYNEQFF. DNA for the CDR3: TGTGCCAGCAGTTCCCCCCGCAGCGGGGGGGCCTACAATGAGCAGTTCTTC.

The rearrangement joins TRBV5-6 to TRBJ2-1; D possibly corresponds to TRBD2 (6 bases). V was pared by 1 base and J by 12 bases, with 14 bases between. Germline V gives CDR1 SGHDT, CDR2 YYEEEE. This CDR3 has 13 amino acids. The CDR3 spells CASSLTGVEGQFF. CDR3 DNA: TGTGCCAGCAGCTTGACGGGAGTCGAAGGGCAGTTCTTC.

The table lists this clonotype with many counts. This chain links TRBV7-2 with TRBJ2-7; D may be TRBD1 or TRBD2 (5 bases each). From germline, CDR1 is SGHTA and CDR2 FQGNSA. This CDR3 has 14 amino acids. V was shortened by 6 bases and J by 5 bases, with 17 bases between the two germline ends. CDR3 loop: CASRIFRDADEQYF. In DNA, the CDR3 is TGTGCCAGCAGGATTTTCCGGGACGCCGACGAGCAGTACTTC.